A selection of T cell receptor beta chains follows, all from one sample in a study of shared clonotypes between healthy human individuals. Method: immunoSEQ multiplex PCR; TCRdb's copy keeps in-frame clones and lacks some. The profile shows about 600,000 clones, 70% to 80% of them singletons. Sequenced sample: PBMCs. The origin of the receptors is a woman aged 40 to 50 in good health. Some clones in this sample may be carry-over from other donors' samples. The CDR3 runs from the conserved cysteine through the conserved F or W. The D gene is left open where the match is weak. Clone size is stated in some rows and not others, as once, few, many or a class when expanded.

CDR3aa	CDR3nt	v_gene	d_gene	abundance	j_gene	len
CASSPRLAGGPHEQFF	TGTGCCAGCAGCCCGAGACTAGCGGGAGGGCCACATGAGCAGTTCTTC	TRBV14	TRBD2	many	TRBJ2-1	16
CASSGVSGRAGDTQYF	TGTGCCAGTAGTGGGGTTAGCGGGAGGGCTGGAGATACGCAGTATTTT	TRBV19	TRBD2	NA	TRBJ2-3	16
CASSLGPSMNTEAFF	TGTGCCAGCAGCTTGGGACCTTCGATGAACACTGAAGCTTTCTTT	TRBV5-5	NA	NA	TRBJ1-1	15
CASSFKQRRGTEAFF	TGTGCCAGCAGTTTCAAACAGAGGCGAGGTACTGAAGCTTTCTTT	TRBV28	NA	NA	TRBJ1-1	15
CASSGTSGISYNEQFF	TGTGCCAGCAGCGGGACTAGCGGGATTTCCTACAATGAGCAGTTCTTC	TRBV9	TRBD2	NA	TRBJ2-1	16
CASSPGDRDYNEQFF	TGTGCCAGCAGCCCAGGGGACAGGGACTACAATGAGCAGTTCTTC	TRBV5-4	TRBD1	NA	TRBJ2-1	15
CASSPWTAYEQYF	TGCGCCAGCAGCCCATGGACAGCCTACGAGCAGTACTTC	TRBV4-1	NA	few	TRBJ2-7	13
CASSSVYAGTDTQYF	TGCGCCAGCAGCTCCGTATACGCAGGCACAGATACGCAGTATTTT	TRBV5-1	NA	NA	TRBJ2-3	15
CAGVGEGIRTQYF	TGTGCCGGGGTAGGGGAGGGGATAAGGACGCAGTATTTT	TRBV30	TRBD2	few	TRBJ2-3	13
CAWSVRGGGETQYF	TGTGCCTGGAGTGTACGAGGAGGAGGAGAGACCCAGTACTTC	TRBV30	NA	NA	TRBJ2-5	14
CASSQGSGELFF	TGTGCCAGTTCTCAGGGTTCCGGGGAGCTGTTTTTT	TRBV18	NA	NA	TRBJ2-2	12
CASSLGAGTDTQYF	TGTGCCAGCAGCTTGGGAGCGGGCACAGATACGCAGTATTTT	TRBV5-8	NA	NA	TRBJ2-3	14
CASSRGTGTGELFF	TGTGCCAGCAGCCGCGGGACAGGTACCGGGGAGCTGTTTTTT	TRBV2	TRBD1	NA	TRBJ2-2	14
CASSDSWRENYNEQFF	TGTGCCAGCAGTGACTCTTGGAGGGAGAACTACAATGAGCAGTTCTTC	TRBV6-4	NA	once	TRBJ2-1	16
CASSMGTRREQYF	TGTGCCAGCAGTATGGGGACTAGGCGGGAGCAGTACTTC	TRBV28	TRBD2	once	TRBJ2-7	13
CASRRTSGRVYEQYF	TGTGCCAGCAGACGGACTAGCGGGAGGGTCTACGAGCAGTACTTC	TRBV27	TRBD2	NA	TRBJ2-7	15
CASSEVGQPLYNEQFF	TGTGCCAGCAGTGAAGTGGGACAGCCGCTATACAATGAGCAGTTCTTC	TRBV6-1	TRBD1	NA	TRBJ2-1	16
CASSPGQGIPLNTGELFF	TGTGCTAGCAGCCCCGGACAGGGAATCCCGTTAAACACCGGGGAGCTGTTTTTT	TRBV7-7	TRBD1	few	TRBJ2-2	18
CASSRTGAVNNEQFF	TGTGCCAGCTCACGCACAGGGGCGGTAAACAATGAGCAGTTCTTC	TRBV18	TRBD1	once	TRBJ2-1	15
CASSFPGAPDTQYF	TGTGCCAGCAGCTTTCCGGGAGCTCCAGATACGCAGTATTTT	TRBV7-8	NA	NA	TRBJ2-3	14
CAWSISLWNTIYF	TGTGCCTGGAGTATTTCCCTTTGGAACACCATATATTTT	TRBV30	NA	NA	TRBJ1-3	13
CASSLGYNYEQYF	TGCGCCAGCAGCTTGGGGTACAACTACGAGCAGTACTTC	TRBV5-1	NA	few	TRBJ2-7	13
CASSEVGQGADTQYF	TGTGCCAGCAGTGAAGTTGGGCAGGGTGCAGATACGCAGTATTTT	TRBV2	NA	NA	TRBJ2-3	15
CASSEGDTGELFF	TGTGCCAGCAGTGAAGGGGACACCGGGGAGCTGTTTTTT	TRBV6-4	NA	few	TRBJ2-2	13
CASAGGPNEQYF	TGTGCCTCAGCGGGAGGGCCGAACGAGCAGTACTTC	TRBV30	TRBD2	NA	TRBJ2-7	12
CASRSGTDTGELFF	TGTGCCAGCAGGTCAGGGACGGACACCGGGGAGCTGTTTTTT	TRBV28	NA	few	TRBJ2-2	14
CASSAGLASLSSTDTQYF	TGTGCCAGCAGCGCGGGACTAGCGTCTCTTAGTAGCACAGATACGCAGTATTTT	TRBV9	TRBD2	NA	TRBJ2-3	18